The 2 T cell receptor beta chains presented below share a single source sample, sequenced in a study of cytomegalovirus exposure and HLA in healthy donors. TCRdb's copy holds only in-frame clones and misses some; the assay was immunoSEQ multiplex PCR. The repertoire includes about 150,000 clones, 86% of them detected once, and 20% to 25% sits in the top ten. The sequenced sample consisted of PBMCs. These receptor sequences come from a man aged 18 to 35 in good health and CMV-seropositive.

This chain connects TRBV29-1 to TRBJ2-5; 10 bases fit TRBD1. The germline V gene encodes CDR1 SQVTM and CDR2 ANQGSEA. The CDR3 has 13 residues. J was trimmed by 5 bases and V by 4 bases; bases with no gene match: 4. CDR3 region: CSVGQGAKETQYF. The DNA for the CDR3 is TGCAGCGTTGGACAGGGGGCTAAGGAGACCCAGTACTTC. The full variable domain, rest sourced from reference TRBV29-1 and TRBJ2-5, is SAVISQKPSRDICQRGTSLTIQCQVDSQVTMMFWYRQQPGQSLTLIATANQGSEATYESGFVIDKFPISRPNLTFSTLTVSNMSPEDSSIYLCSVGQGAKETQYFGPGTRLLVL.

V and J are TRBV10-3 and TRBJ2-7; no reliable D call. CDR3 length equals 14 residues. The V gene lost 5 bases and the J gene lost 1 base, with 12 bases spanning the gap. Germline CDR1 and CDR2: ENHRY and SYGVKD. The CDR3 DNA sequence: TGTGCCATCAGTCCGCTTGAGCCTTCCTACGAGCAGTACTTC. Residues: CAISPLEPSYEQYF.